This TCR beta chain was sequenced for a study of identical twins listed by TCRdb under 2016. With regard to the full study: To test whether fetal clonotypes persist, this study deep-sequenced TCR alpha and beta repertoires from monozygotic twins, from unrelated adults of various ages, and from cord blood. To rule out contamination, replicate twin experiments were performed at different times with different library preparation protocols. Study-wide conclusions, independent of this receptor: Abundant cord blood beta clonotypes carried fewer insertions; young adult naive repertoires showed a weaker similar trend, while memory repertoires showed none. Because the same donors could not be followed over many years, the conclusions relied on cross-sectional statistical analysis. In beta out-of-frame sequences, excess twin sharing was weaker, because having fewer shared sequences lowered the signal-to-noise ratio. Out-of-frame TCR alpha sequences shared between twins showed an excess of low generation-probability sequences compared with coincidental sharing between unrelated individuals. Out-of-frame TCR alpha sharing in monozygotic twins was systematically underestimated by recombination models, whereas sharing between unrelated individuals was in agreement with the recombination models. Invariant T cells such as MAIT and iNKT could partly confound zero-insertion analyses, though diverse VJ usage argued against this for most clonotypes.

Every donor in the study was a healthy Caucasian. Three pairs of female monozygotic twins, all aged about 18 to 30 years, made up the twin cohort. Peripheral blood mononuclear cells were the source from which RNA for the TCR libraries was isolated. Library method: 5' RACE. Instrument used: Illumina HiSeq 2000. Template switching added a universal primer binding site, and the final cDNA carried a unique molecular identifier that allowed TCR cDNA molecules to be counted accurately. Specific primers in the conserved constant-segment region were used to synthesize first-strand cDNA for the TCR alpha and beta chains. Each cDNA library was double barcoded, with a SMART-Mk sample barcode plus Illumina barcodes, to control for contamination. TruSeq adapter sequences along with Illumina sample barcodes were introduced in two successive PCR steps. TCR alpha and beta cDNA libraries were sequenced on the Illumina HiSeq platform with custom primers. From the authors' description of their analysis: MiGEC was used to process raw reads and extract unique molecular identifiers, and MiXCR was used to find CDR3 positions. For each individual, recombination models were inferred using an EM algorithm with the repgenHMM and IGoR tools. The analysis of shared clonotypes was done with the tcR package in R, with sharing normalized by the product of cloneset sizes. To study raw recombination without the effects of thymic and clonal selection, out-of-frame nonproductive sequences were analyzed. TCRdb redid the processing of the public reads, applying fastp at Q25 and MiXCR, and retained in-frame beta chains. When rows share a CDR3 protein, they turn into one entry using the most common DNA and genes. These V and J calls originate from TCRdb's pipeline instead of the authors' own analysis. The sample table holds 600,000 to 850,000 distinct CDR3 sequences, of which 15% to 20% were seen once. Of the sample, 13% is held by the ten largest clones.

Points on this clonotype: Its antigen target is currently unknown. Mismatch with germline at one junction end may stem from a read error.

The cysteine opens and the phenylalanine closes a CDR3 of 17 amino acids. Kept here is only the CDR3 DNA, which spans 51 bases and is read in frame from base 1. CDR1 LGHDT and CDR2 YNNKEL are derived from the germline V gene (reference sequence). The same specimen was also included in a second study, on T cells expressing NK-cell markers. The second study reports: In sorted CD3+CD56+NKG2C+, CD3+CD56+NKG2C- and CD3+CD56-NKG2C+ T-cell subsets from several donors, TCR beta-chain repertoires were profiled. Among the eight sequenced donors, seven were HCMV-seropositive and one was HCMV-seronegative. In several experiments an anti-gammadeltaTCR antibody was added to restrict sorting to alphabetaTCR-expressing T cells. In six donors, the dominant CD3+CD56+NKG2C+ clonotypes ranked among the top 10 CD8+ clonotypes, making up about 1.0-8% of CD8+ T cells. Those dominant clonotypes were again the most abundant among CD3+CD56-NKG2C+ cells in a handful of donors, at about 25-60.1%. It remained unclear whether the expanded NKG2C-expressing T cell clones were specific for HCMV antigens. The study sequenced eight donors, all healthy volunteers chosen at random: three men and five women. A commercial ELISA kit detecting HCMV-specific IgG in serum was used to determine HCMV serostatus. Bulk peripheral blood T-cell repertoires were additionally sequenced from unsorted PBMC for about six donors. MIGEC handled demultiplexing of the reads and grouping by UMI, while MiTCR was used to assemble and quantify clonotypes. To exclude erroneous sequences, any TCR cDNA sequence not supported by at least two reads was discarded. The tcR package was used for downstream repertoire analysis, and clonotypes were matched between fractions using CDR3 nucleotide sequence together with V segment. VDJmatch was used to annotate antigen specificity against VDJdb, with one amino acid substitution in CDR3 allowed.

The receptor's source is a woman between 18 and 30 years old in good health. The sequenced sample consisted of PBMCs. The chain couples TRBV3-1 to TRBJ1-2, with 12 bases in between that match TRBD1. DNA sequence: TGTGCCAGCAGTCAAGCGGGACAGGGGGCTAATAACTATGGCTACACCTTC. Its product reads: CASSQAGQGANNYGYTF.